Sequencing of this TCR beta chain was carried out in a study of cytomegalovirus exposure and HLA in healthy donors. Some clones are missing from TCRdb's copy, which holds only in-frame ones; the method was immunoSEQ multiplex PCR. The sample consists of approximately 88,000 clones, roughly 84% of them appearing once. Germline V lookup: CDR1 MNHNS, CDR2 SASEGT. CDR3 length: 13 residues. The ends were cut back, 3 bases at V and 6 bases at J, with 12 bases in the middle. Sequenced material: PBMCs. The sequence was obtained from a woman aged 18-29 years in good health and CMV-seropositive. This chain connects TRBV6-1 to TRBJ2-7; D perhaps matches TRBD1 (6 bases). The CDR3 region has the DNA TGTGCCAGCAGTGAGGCAGGGGTGGGCGAGCAGTACTTC. Amino acid sequence: CASSEAGVGEQYF.